Following are 19 T cell receptor beta chains from one sample sequenced in a study of control samples from healthy donors and cancer patients. TCRdb's table, derived via immunoSEQ multiplex PCR, lists solely in-frame clones and lacks some. Of some 120,000 clones listed, about 95% are singletons. Sequences were obtained from blood. The receptors shown here come from a man aged 30 to 45 in good health.

J is TRBJ2-6 and V is TRBV11-1, with D possibly TRBD1 on 5 matching bases. Germline V CDR1 and CDR2: SGHAT, FQDESV (reference sequence). The CDR3 is 16 residues long. Trimming removed 1 base at V and 5 bases at J, with 12 bases between. CDR3: CASSLDRSGRANVLTF. The CDR3 DNA reads TGTGCCAGCAGCTTAGACAGGTCTGGACGGGCCAACGTCCTGACTTTC. Full variable domain (remainder filled in from reference TRBV11-1 and TRBJ2-6): EAEVAQSPRYKITEKSQAVAFWCDPISGHATLYWYRQILGQGPELLVQFQDESVVDDSQLPKDRFSAERLKGVDSTLKIQPAELGDSAMYLCASSLDRSGRANVLTFGAGSRLTVL.

The V and J genes are TRBV2 and TRBJ2-3, with TRBD1 as a possible D gene (5 bases). There are 14 residues in the CDR3. Germline loops: CDR1 SNHLY, CDR2 FYNNEI. The germline V and J ends were trimmed by 4 bases and 4 bases, with 12 bases remaining between them. CDR3 sequence reads: CASSVSQGADTQYF. The CDR3 region has the DNA TGTGCCAGCAGTGTAAGCCAGGGCGCAGATACGCAGTATTTT. The full variable domain, in which reference TRBV2 and TRBJ2-3 provide the parts outside the CDR3, is EPEVTQTPSHQVTQMGQEVILRCVPISNHLYFYWYRQILGQKVEFLVSFYNNEISEKSEIFDDQFSVERPDGSNFTLKIRSTKLEDSAMYFCASSVSQGADTQYFGPGTRLTVL.

V gene TRBV30 combines with J gene TRBJ2-7; D is possibly TRBD1 (5 bases). Trimming pared 4 bases from V and 3 bases from J, leaving 13 bases between. The length of the CDR3 is 13 residues. Germline V lookup: CDR1 GTSNPN, CDR2 SVGIG (reference sequence). Written as DNA, the CDR3 is TGTGCCTGGACCTCGACAGATCTCTACGAGCAGTACTTC. Protein sequence: CAWTSTDLYEQYF.

The J gene is TRBJ2-5, the V gene TRBV27; D gene uncertain. V was cut by 6 bases and J by 5 bases, with 13 bases left in between. CDR1 is MNHEY, CDR2 SMNVEV, per germline (reference sequence). This CDR3 has 13 residues. The CDR3 loop reads CASSPEDGETQYF. CDR3 sequence (DNA): TGTGCCAGCAGCCCTGAAGACGGGGAGACCCAGTACTTC.

The gene calls are TRBV29-1 and TRBJ2-7; no definite D call. Trimming left V 1 base short and J 7 bases short, with 8 bases between. Germline-derived CDR1 and CDR2 are SQVTM and ANQGSEA. This CDR3 has 11 amino acids. The CDR3 DNA is TGCAGCGTTGAAGTTATCTCTGAGCAGTACTTC. It encodes CSVEVISEQYF.

The chain couples TRBV3-1 (or the pseudogene TRBV3-2) to TRBJ2-5, with 12 positions matching TRBD2. This CDR3 region has 15 residues. V gave up 6 bases and J gave up 5 bases; unmatched junction bases: 7. The germline gives CDR1 LGHDT, CDR2 YNNKEL (reference sequence). Written as DNA, the CDR3 is TGTGCCAGCAGTCTGACTAGCGGGGGATTTGAGACCCAGTACTTC. Protein product: CASSLTSGGFETQYF.

The rearrangement joins TRBV5-1 to TRBJ1-1, with D tentatively TRBD1 (5 bases). V gave up 4 bases and J gave up 2 bases, with 15 bases separating them. CDR1 is SGHRS, CDR2 YFSETQ, per germline. The CDR3 consists of 15 residues. The CDR3 DNA follows: TGCGCCAGCAGCGGGGCGGGGGGTGTTAACACTGAAGCTTTCTTT. Its protein product is CASSGAGGVNTEAFF.

This clone has a single count. The genes are TRBV19 and TRBJ2-1; D possibly matches TRBD1 or TRBD2 (6 bases each). CDR3 length: 15 residues. Germline V gene lookup returns CDR1 LNHDA and CDR2 SQIVND (reference sequence). Trimming removed 5 bases from V and 7 bases from J, with 18 bases in between. This chain's CDR3 is CASSFRALGGNEQFF. CDR3 bases: TGTGCCAGTAGTTTCCGGGCCCTAGGGGGGAATGAGCAGTTCTTC.

The chain links TRBV27 to TRBJ2-1, with a possible D match to TRBD1 (6 bases). The CDR3 has 12 residues. Trimming stripped 5 bases from V and 9 bases from J, with 11 bases between. CDR1 is MNHEY, CDR2 SMNVEV, per germline (reference sequence). Here the CDR3 reads CASSIRGGEQFF. In nucleotides, the CDR3 is TGTGCCAGCAGTATCAGGGGTGGTGAGCAGTTCTTC.

The CDR3 nucleotides are TGTGCCAGCAAAGAGGGGGAGTTCCCCAAAAACATTCAGTACTTC. The encoded protein is CASKEGEFPKNIQYF. The chain is built from TRBV27 and TRBJ2-4; maybe TRBD1 (6 bases). Between the trimmed V and J ends, which lost 7 bases and 2 bases, there was a span of 15 bases. Germline CDR1 is MNHEY and CDR2 is SMNVEV (reference sequence). This CDR3 has 15 amino acids.

The chain combines TRBV7-2 with TRBJ1-4; 9 nucleotides line up with TRBD1. The CDR3 length is 16 residues. V shed 3 bases and J 3 bases; nucleotides not matched to a gene: 5. CDR1 and CDR2 (germline): SGHTA, FQGNSA. In DNA, the CDR3 is TGTGCCAGCAGCTTCACAGGGGGCGCGTCTAATGAAAAACTGTTTTTT. Residues: CASSFTGGASNEKLFF.

This chain links TRBV4-3 with TRBJ1-5; D gene ambiguous. Germline V gene sequence: CDR1 LGHNA, CDR2 YSLEER. Trimming shortened V by 8 bases and J by 4 bases, and 12 bases separated the two germline ends. The CDR3 covers 13 residues. CDR3 protein: CASGAGINQPQHF. For the CDR3, the DNA is TGCGCCAGCGGTGCGGGGATTAATCAGCCCCAGCATTTT.

This clone was seen only once. The chain is built from TRBV5-4 and TRBJ1-3; the D gene is possibly TRBD1 (5 bases). The CDR3 covers 15 residues. The V gene's germline CDR1 is SGHNT and CDR2 YYREEE (reference sequence). V lost 4 bases and J 2 bases, leaving 13 bases between the germline ends. DNA of the CDR3: TGTGCCAGCAGCCTACTGGGCAGGGCTGGAAACACCATATATTTT. Its protein product is CASSLLGRAGNTIYF.

This clone was found once. J is TRBJ1-5 and V is TRBV19; D is possibly TRBD1 (5 bases). Germline CDR1 and CDR2: LNHDA and SQIVND (reference sequence). Trimming pared 6 bases from V and 2 bases from J, leaving 20 bases between. The CDR3 loop spans 17 amino acids. Here the CDR3 reads CASRPLLRGVGNQPQHF. DNA for the CDR3: TGTGCCAGTAGACCCCTTCTTCGGGGGGTGGGCAATCAGCCCCAGCATTTT.

Regarding this clone: The sample carries other DNA sequences with the same CDR3. The chain joins TRBV4-1 to TRBJ2-7, with D unresolved. This CDR3 region has 13 residues. V lost 3 bases and J 0 bases, leaving 6 bases between the germline ends. Germline loops: CDR1 MGHRA, CDR2 YSYEKL. In DNA, the CDR3 is TGCGCCAGCAGCCAGAGAGACTCCTACGAGCAGTACTTC. Translation gives CASSQRDSYEQYF.

The rearrangement joins TRBV7-9 to TRBJ2-5; 7 bases map to TRBD1. The CDR3 has 13 residues. Trimming at V came to 5 bases and at J to 5 bases, leaving 5 bases not matched to a gene. Germline-derived CDR1 and CDR2 are SEHNR and FQNEAQ (reference sequence). CDR3 coding DNA: TGTGCCAGCAGCCGAGGGGGCATGGAGACCCAGTACTTC. Protein: CASSRGGMETQYF.

The chain uses TRBV30 and TRBJ2-7; 9 bases align to TRBD1. V shed 3 bases and J 4 bases; nucleotides not matched to a gene: 16. Germline V lookup: CDR1 GTSNPN, CDR2 SVGIG (reference sequence). The CDR3 is 17 amino acids. The CDR3 DNA reads TGTGCCTGGAGAGATATCCGTCTCCTGACAGGGGGTTACGAGCAGTACTTC. Protein product: CAWRDIRLLTGGYEQYF.

The chain employs TRBV15 and TRBJ2-2; D is ambiguous. Germline values: CDR1 LNHNV, CDR2 YYDKDF (reference sequence). V was cut by 0 bases and J by 9 bases, with 11 bases left in between. The CDR3 sequence is 14 residues long. The CDR3 coding sequence is TGTGCCACCAGCAGAGATTTTGGCGTCTGGGAGCTGTTTTTT. It is translated as CATSRDFGVWELFF.

The chain has TRBV19 and TRBJ2-2; either TRBD1 or TRBD2 may fit D (5 bases each). The CDR3 runs 15 residues. The V end lost 3 bases, the J end lost 6 bases, and 14 bases lay between the germline ends. CDR1 and CDR2 (germline): LNHDA, SQIVND (reference sequence). This CDR3 reads CASSINGGRAGELFF. Written as DNA, the CDR3 is TGTGCCAGTAGTATTAATGGGGGTCGGGCCGGGGAGCTGTTTTTT.